Listed below are T cell receptor beta chains from one sample, sequenced in a study of vaccination and CD4 T cells after COVID-19. TCRdb re-called the PCR reads through MiXCR, storing one row per CDR3 protein. The sample shows 15,000 to 20,000 distinct CDR3 sequences, roughly 67% of them seen only once. No antigens are known for them. Sequencing used CD4+ T cells from blood, cultured in vitro. These receptors came from a human donor who had recovered from COVID-19. Each CDR3 is given with its conserved first and last residue. The order of the fields is CDR3 length, clone size, D gene, V gene, J gene, CDR3 DNA, CDR3 protein. The D gene is left open where the match is weak. The size field is filled for only some rows; it gives once, few, many or a size class.

>14|few|NA|TRBV28|TRBJ1-5
TGTGCCATTGTAGGGGCGGGGGCGGGTCAGCCCCAGCATTTT
CAIVGAGAGQPQHF
>15|NA|TRBD1|TRBV7-9|TRBJ2-6
TGTGCCAGCAGGACAGGGCTTACTGGGGCCAACGTCCTGACTTTC
CASRTGLTGANVLTF
>16|NA|NA|TRBV20-1|TRBJ1-1
TGCAGTGCTAGAGCCAGACCAGGAGGTATGGGCACTGAAGCTTTCTTT
CSARARPGGMGTEAFF
>15|NA|TRBD1|TRBV11-2|TRBJ2-7
TGTGCCAGCAGCTTAGGACAGGGTGAATCGGGCGAGCAGTACTTC
CASSLGQGESGEQYF
>15|NA|NA|TRBV12-3/TRBV12-4|TRBJ2-5
TGTGCCAGCAGACCCGGCCAGTCCCTTCAAGAGACCCAGTACTTC
CASRPGQSLQETQYF
>14|NA|TRBD1|TRBV10-3|TRBJ2-5
TGTGCCATCAGTATTGGACAGGACCAAGAGACCCAGTACTTC
CAISIGQDQETQYF
>15|NA|NA|TRBV9|TRBJ2-7
TGTGCCAGCAGCGTAGATGGAGGCCGGGGAGGCGAGCAGTACTTC
CASSVDGGRGGEQYF
>16|NA|TRBD2|TRBV7-3|TRBJ2-1
TGTGCCAGCAGCACCTCGACTAGCGGGAGACCGAATGAGCAGTTCTTC
CASSTSTSGRPNEQFF
>16|NA|NA|TRBV7-2|TRBJ2-3
TGTGCCAGCAGCTTAGCATTCAGGAGAAGCACAGATACGCAGTATTTT
CASSLAFRRSTDTQYF
>16|NA|NA|TRBV7-8|TRBJ1-5
TGTGCCAGCAGCTTTGTTGGAGGGGCCGGCAATCAGCCCCAGCATTTT
CASSFVGGAGNQPQHF